The 6 T cell receptor beta chains below were found in one sample sequenced in a study of T cells after yellow fever vaccination. TCRdb re-derived calls from the 5' RACE reads in MiXCR, one entry per CDR3 protein. The sample carries about 330,000 distinct CDR3 sequences, around 6.8% recorded once. This sample comprised PBMCs, obtained roughly 46 days after the first yellow fever vaccination. The source of these receptors is a man between 18 and 35 years old who received the YFV17D yellow fever vaccine.

This clonotype was seen a handful of times. The V and J genes are TRBV12-3 or TRBV12-4 and TRBJ1-1; no firm D call. With 6 bases removed from V and 7 bases from J, the gap between germline ends came to 15 bases. The CDR3 loop spans 13 amino acids. The CDR3 DNA follows: TGTGCCAGCAGCTACTTTCGACAACTTGAAGCTTTCTTT. It codes for CASSYFRQLEAFF.

This chain connects TRBV5-1 to TRBJ1-3; 7 positions agree with TRBD1. The V segment lost 4 bases and the J segment 4 bases; nucleotides outside the gene matches: 5. Germline CDR1 and CDR2: SGHRS and YFSETQ. CDR3 length equals 14 residues. The CDR3 nucleotides are TGCGCCAGCAGCATAACAGGGGCAGGAAACACCATATATTTT. Translated, it gives CASSITGAGNTIYF. Filled out from reference TRBV5-1 and TRBJ1-3, the complete variable domain reads KAGVTQTPRYLIKTRGQQVTLSCSPISGHRSVSWYQQTPGQGLQFLFEYFSETQRNKGNFPGRFSGRQFSNSRSEMNVSTLELGDSALYLCASSITGAGNTIYFGEGSWLTVV.

This clonotype was observed a few times. The V and J genes are TRBV28 and TRBJ2-7; TRBD2 matches at 8 bases. With 7 bases clipped from V and 6 bases from J, the junction kept 14 bases outside the gene matches. This CDR3 spans 15 amino acids. The germline CDR1 and CDR2 sequences are MDHEN and SYDVKM. The CDR3 protein is CASTSTPGRVAEQYF. The CDR3 nucleotides read TGTGCCAGCACTTCCACTCCCGGGAGGGTCGCCGAGCAGTACTTC. The full variable domain, its missing parts supplied by reference TRBV28 and TRBJ2-7, is DVKVTQSSRYLVKRTGEKVFLECVQDMDHENMFWYRQDPGLGLRLIYFSYDVKMKEKGDIPEGYSVSREKKERFSLILESASTNQTSMYLCASTSTPGRVAEQYFGPGTRLTVT.

This clonotype was detected many times. The rearrangement joins TRBV20-1 to TRBJ2-7; 7 nucleotides match TRBD2. Trimming removed 1 base from V and 8 bases from J; junction bases left unmatched: 8. Germline V CDR1 and CDR2: DFQATT, SNEGSKA (reference sequence). This CDR3 spans 13 amino acids. In DNA, the CDR3 is TGCAGTGCTAGAGCCCGGGGAGGGCGACAGCAGTACTTC. The encoded protein is CSARARGGRQQYF.

There are a few counts of this clonotype. The chain joins TRBV5-1 to TRBJ1-1; D gene ambiguous. The germline V and J ends were trimmed by 1 base and 6 bases, with 10 bases remaining between them. The CDR3 contains 13 residues. Germline V gene sequence: CDR1 SGHRS, CDR2 YFSETQ. The CDR3 sequence is CASSLLSGSEAFF. Written as DNA, the CDR3 is TGCGCCAGCAGCTTGCTATCAGGCTCTGAAGCTTTCTTT.

This clonotype came up many times. Mismatch with germline at one junction end may stem from a read error. This rearrangement joins TRBV7-7 to TRBJ2-5; D assignment may be TRBD1 or TRBD2 (6 bases each). The germline V gene encodes CDR1 SSHAT and CDR2 FNYEAQ (reference sequence). The CDR3 sequence is 14 residues long. CDR3 amino acids: CASSPGGGQETQYF. The CDR3 region has the DNA TGTGCTAGCAGTCCAGGAGGGGGTCAAGAGACCCAGTACTTC.